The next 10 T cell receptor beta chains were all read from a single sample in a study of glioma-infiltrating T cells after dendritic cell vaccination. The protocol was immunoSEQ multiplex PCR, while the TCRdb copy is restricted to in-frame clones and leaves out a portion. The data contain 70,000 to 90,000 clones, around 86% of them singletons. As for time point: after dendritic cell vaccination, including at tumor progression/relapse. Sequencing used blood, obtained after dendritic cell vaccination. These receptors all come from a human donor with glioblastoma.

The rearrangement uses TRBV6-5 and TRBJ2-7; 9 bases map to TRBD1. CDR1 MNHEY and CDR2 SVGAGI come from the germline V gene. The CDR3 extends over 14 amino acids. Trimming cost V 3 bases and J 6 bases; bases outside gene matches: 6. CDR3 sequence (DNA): TGTGCCAGCAGTTATTGGGACAGGGTAGGCGAGCAGTACTTC. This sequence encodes CASSYWDRVGEQYF.

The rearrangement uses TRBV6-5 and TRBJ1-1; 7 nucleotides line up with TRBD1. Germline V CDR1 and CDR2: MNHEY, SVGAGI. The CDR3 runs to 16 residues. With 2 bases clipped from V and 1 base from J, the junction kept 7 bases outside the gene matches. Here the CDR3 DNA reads TGTGCCAGCAGTTACGGGGCAGGGGGAGCGAACACTGAAGCTTTCTTT. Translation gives CASSYGAGGANTEAFF.

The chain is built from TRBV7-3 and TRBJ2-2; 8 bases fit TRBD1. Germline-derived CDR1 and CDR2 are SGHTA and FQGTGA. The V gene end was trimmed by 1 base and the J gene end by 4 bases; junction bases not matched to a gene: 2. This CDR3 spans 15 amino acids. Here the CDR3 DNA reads TGTGCCAGCAGCTTAAGACAGGGGACCACCGGGGAGCTGTTTTTT. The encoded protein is CASSLRQGTTGELFF.

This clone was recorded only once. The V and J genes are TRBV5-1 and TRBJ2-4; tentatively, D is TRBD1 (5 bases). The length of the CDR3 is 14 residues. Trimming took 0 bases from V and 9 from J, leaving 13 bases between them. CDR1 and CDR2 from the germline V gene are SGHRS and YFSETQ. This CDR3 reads CASSLGDSIGIQYF. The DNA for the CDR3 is TGCGCCAGCAGCTTGGGAGACAGTATAGGCATTCAGTACTTC.

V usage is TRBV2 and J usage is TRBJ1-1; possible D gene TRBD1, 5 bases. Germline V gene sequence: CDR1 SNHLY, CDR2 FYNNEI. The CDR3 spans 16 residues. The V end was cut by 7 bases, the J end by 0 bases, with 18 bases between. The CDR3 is CASTREAGGMNTEAFF. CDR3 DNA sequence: TGTGCCAGCACCAGGGAGGCAGGAGGCATGAACACTGAAGCTTTCTTT.

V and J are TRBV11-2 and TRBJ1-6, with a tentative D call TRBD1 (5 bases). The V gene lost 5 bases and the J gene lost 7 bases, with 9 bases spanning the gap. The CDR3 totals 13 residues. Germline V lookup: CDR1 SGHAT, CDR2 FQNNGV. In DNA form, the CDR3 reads TGTGCCAGCAGCCAAGGACAAAATTCACCCCTCCACTTT. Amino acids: CASSQGQNSPLHF.

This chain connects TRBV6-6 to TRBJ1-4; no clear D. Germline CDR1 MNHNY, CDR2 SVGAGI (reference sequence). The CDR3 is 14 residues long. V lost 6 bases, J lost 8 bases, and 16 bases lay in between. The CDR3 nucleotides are TGTGCCAGCAGGACCGGGTTGCGGGGAGAAAAACTGTTTTTT. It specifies CASRTGLRGEKLFF.

CDR3 nucleotide sequence: TGTGCCAGCAGCTGGTCAGGGGGCGCGAACACTGAAGCTTTCTTT. Amino acid sequence: CASSWSGGANTEAFF. The chain links TRBV7-2 to TRBJ1-1; 8 bases align to TRBD1. Trimming at V came to 4 bases and at J to 1 base, leaving 5 bases not matched to a gene. The CDR3 is 15 amino acids. Germline V gene lookup returns CDR1 SGHTA and CDR2 FQGNSA. The full variable domain, completed using reference TRBV7-2 and TRBJ1-1, is GAGVSQSPSNKVTEKGKDVELRCDPISGHTALYWYRQSLGQGLEFLIYFQGNSAPDKSGLPSDRFSAERTGGSVSTLTIQRTQQEDSAVYLCASSWSGGANTEAFFGQGTRLTVV.

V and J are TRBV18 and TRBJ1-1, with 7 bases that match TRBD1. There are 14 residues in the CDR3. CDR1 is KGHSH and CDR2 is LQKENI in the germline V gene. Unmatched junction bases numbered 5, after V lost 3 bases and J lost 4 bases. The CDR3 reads CASSPGQDLTEAFF. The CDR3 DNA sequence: TGTGCCAGCTCACCTGGACAGGACCTCACTGAAGCTTTCTTT. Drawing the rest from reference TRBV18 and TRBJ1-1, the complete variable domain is NAGVMQNPRHLVRRRGQEARLRCSPMKGHSHVYWYRQLPEEGLKFMVYLQKENIIDESGMPKERFSAEFPKEGPSILRIQQVVRGDSAAYFCASSPGQDLTEAFFGQGTRLTVV.

The CDR3 protein is CASTQQSTGELFF. CDR3 coding DNA: TGTGCCAGCACCCAACAAAGCACCGGGGAGCTGTTTTTT. This chain uses TRBV7-9 with TRBJ2-2; D call uncertain. CDR3 length: 13 amino acids. Per germline, CDR1 SEHNR and CDR2 FQNEAQ (reference sequence). Trimming took 7 bases from V and 4 from J, leaving 10 bases between them.